This T cell receptor (beta chain) originates from a study of blood T cell repertoires in COVID-19. Study-wide background: PBMCs, B-cell-depleted T cells, or T cells provided the cDNA or gDNA that made up the material.

This CDR3 comprises 15 residues. Trimming stripped 2 bases from V and 6 bases from J, with 11 bases between. Germline V lookup: CDR1 MRHNA, CDR2 SNTAGT. Participants were aged about 18 to 90 years, lived in 25 or so US areas, and enrolled virtually. Participants had their cohort set by participant-reported clinical history. Sequencing used immunoSEQ multiplex PCR; TCRdb keeps in-frame clones, though not all of them. Of around 320,000 clones listed, around nine tenths are singletons. The sequenced material came from PBMCs or T cells enriched from blood (not recorded which). J is TRBJ1-6 and V is TRBV6-4, with D perhaps TRBD1 (5 bases). This sequence originates from a woman between 45 and 60 years old who had been exposed to COVID-19. The CDR3 protein is CASSDLGHGNSPLHF. The DNA for the CDR3 is TGTGCCAGCAGTGACCTAGGACACGGTAATTCACCCCTCCACTTT.